The 26 T cell receptor beta chains listed next were all sequenced from one sample in a study of T-cell reconstitution after alpha-beta-depleted transplantation in children. Antigens of these TCRs are unknown. Preparation of the TCRbeta library used unique molecular identifiers. Using its own MiXCR run on the PCR reads, TCRdb lists one record per CDR3 protein. In the table there are about 300,000 distinct CDR3 sequences, over 7.5% of which are singletons. Whole-study results and caveats: Hyperexpanded clones declined; after one year, newly produced T cells mostly supplied diversity.

This specimen was peripheral blood, taken 360 days after TCRalphabeta/CD19-depleted stem cell transplant. The receptors stem from a female patient aged 2 to 10 who had a stem cell transplant for Fanconi anemia, so the T cells may come from the graft donor.

The sample holds many counts of this clonotype. This rearrangement joins TRBV2 to TRBJ2-7, with D unresolved. From germline, CDR1 is SNHLY and CDR2 FYNNEI. The CDR3 totals 14 residues. V dropped 4 bases and J dropped 2 bases, with 12 bases sitting between them. The CDR3 spells CASSVGRGTYEQYF. Written as DNA, the CDR3 is TGTGCCAGCAGTGTCGGCCGAGGAACCTACGAGCAGTACTTC.

This clonotype was recorded at least ten times. This rearrangement joins TRBV5-1 to TRBJ2-7; D perhaps matches TRBD1 (6 bases). The CDR3 contains 15 residues. Germline assignment: CDR1 SGHRS and CDR2 YFSETQ. Trimming shortened V by 4 bases and J by 3 bases, and 17 bases separated the two germline ends. The CDR3 DNA reads TGCGCCAGCAGCCAACAGGGAAGGGTGCGCTACGAGCAGTACTTC. Encoded protein: CASSQQGRVRYEQYF.

This clonotype was counted many times. The chain employs TRBV29-1 and TRBJ2-5; 9 bases match TRBD1. The germline V gene encodes CDR1 SQVTM and CDR2 ANQGSEA. The CDR3 totals 17 residues. V shed 8 bases and J 3 bases; nucleotides not matched to a gene: 19. The CDR3 here is CSPPASGTGSLEETQYF. Here the CDR3 DNA reads TGCAGCCCACCCGCCTCCGGGACAGGGTCACTAGAAGAGACCCAGTACTTC. Drawing the rest from reference TRBV29-1 and TRBJ2-5, the complete variable domain is SAVISQKPSRDICQRGTSLTIQCQVDSQVTMMFWYRQQPGQSLTLIATANQGSEATYESGFVIDKFPISRPNLTFSTLTVSNMSPEDSSIYLCSPPASGTGSLEETQYFGPGTRLLVL.

Of note for this clonotype: A much larger clone sits a single nucleotide away, making a read error possible. This rearrangement joins TRBV25-1 to TRBJ2-3; TRBD1 is a possible D gene (6 bases). The CDR3 length is 13 residues. Trimming cost V 5 bases and J 10 bases, with 16 bases left between them. Germline CDR1 MGHDK, CDR2 SYGVNS. In DNA, the CDR3 is TGTGCCAGCAGTTACCGGGACACGGATGCGCAGTATTTT. Its translation is CASSYRDTDAQYF.

This clonotype has ten or more counts. The rearrangement uses TRBV7-2 and TRBJ1-2; weak D call: TRBD1 (6 bases). Between the trimmed V and J ends, which lost 3 bases and 4 bases, there was a span of 9 bases. The CDR3 totals 13 residues. CDR1 is SGHTA and CDR2 is FQGNSA in the germline V gene. The CDR3 here is CASSFTGFYGYTF. The CDR3 coding sequence is TGTGCCAGCAGCTTCACAGGGTTCTATGGCTACACCTTC.

The sample holds many counts of this clonotype. The V gene is TRBV12-3 or TRBV12-4, the J gene TRBJ2-1, with D possibly matching TRBD1 (6 bases). The V end was cut by 6 bases, the J end by 2 bases, with 8 bases between. The CDR3 runs 13 residues. Here the CDR3 DNA reads TGTGCCAGCAGGGGGGACACCTACAATGAGCAGTTCTTC. This translates into CASRGDTYNEQFF.

This clonotype has just a few counts. J is TRBJ2-1 and V is TRBV6-5; 11 positions agree with TRBD2. With 0 bases clipped from V and 6 bases from J, the junction kept 4 bases outside the gene matches. Germline CDR1 is MNHEY and CDR2 is SVGAGI. CDR3 length: 16 amino acids. The DNA of the CDR3 is TGTGCCAGCAGTTACTCCGGGACTAGCGGTCGCAATGAGCAGTTCTTC. It codes for CASSYSGTSGRNEQFF.

The chain has TRBV6-1 and TRBJ1-1; TRBD1 is a possible D gene (6 bases). The V gene's germline CDR1 is MNHNS and CDR2 SASEGT. With 6 bases removed from V and 1 base from J, the gap between germline ends came to 12 bases. This CDR3 contains 14 residues. CDR3 coding DNA: TGTGCCAGCAGGACCAGGGGATGGAACACTGAAGCTTTCTTT. This encodes CASRTRGWNTEAFF.

This rearrangement joins TRBV14 to TRBJ2-7; D possibly uses TRBD1 or TRBD2 (5 bases each). The CDR3 is 16 amino acids. V was clipped by 5 bases and J by 2 bases, with 19 bases between them. Per the germline V gene, CDR1 is SGHDN and CDR2 is FVKESK. The CDR3 DNA follows: TGTGCCAGCAGCAGACTTGAGGGACGATACACCTACGAGCAGTACTTC. Translated, it gives CASSRLEGRYTYEQYF. Supplemented by reference TRBV14 and TRBJ2-7, the full variable domain reads EAGVTQFPSHSVIEKGQTVTLRCDPISGHDNLYWYRRVMGKEIKFLLHFVKESKQDESGMPNNRFLAERTGGTYSTLKVQPAELEDSGVYFCASSRLEGRYTYEQYFGPGTRLTVT.

This clonotype showed up many times. The chain combines TRBV7-9 with TRBJ2-1; the D gene could be TRBD1 or TRBD2 (5 bases each). The V end was cut by 0 bases, the J end by 2 bases, with 8 bases between. The CDR3 is made up of 15 amino acids. Germline lookup yields CDR1 SEHNR and CDR2 FQNEAQ (reference sequence). CDR3 in DNA: TGTGCCAGCAGCTTAGCGGGGACCACCTACAATGAGCAGTTCTTC. It yields the protein CASSLAGTTYNEQFF.

This clonotype was observed a handful of times. CDR3 sequence reads: CASRDSGGKLFF. In DNA, the CDR3 is TGTGCCAGCAGGGATAGTGGGGGGAAACTGTTTTTT. V usage is TRBV7-2 and J usage is TRBJ1-4; possible D gene TRBD1, 5 bases. CDR1 SGHTA and CDR2 FQGNSA come from the germline V gene. The CDR3 runs to 12 residues. The V end was cut by 6 bases, the J end by 11 bases, with 13 bases between.

This clonotype was counted between two and nine times. The J gene is TRBJ2-3, the V gene TRBV18; 9 nucleotides align to TRBD2. Germline trimming cut 2 bases from V and 2 bases from J; bases unmatched to any gene: 5. This CDR3 has 16 residues. CDR1 is KGHSH, CDR2 LQKENI, per germline. Here the CDR3 reads CASSPGTSSYTDTQYF. DNA for the CDR3: TGTGCCAGCTCACCAGGGACTAGCTCTTACACAGATACGCAGTATTTT. The full variable domain, rest sourced from reference TRBV18 and TRBJ2-3, is NAGVMQNPRHLVRRRGQEARLRCSPMKGHSHVYWYRQLPEEGLKFMVYLQKENIIDESGMPKERFSAEFPKEGPSILRIQQVVRGDSAAYFCASSPGTSSYTDTQYFGPGTRLTVL.

The chain carries TRBV7-3 and TRBJ2-7, with 7 bases lining up with TRBD2. This CDR3 is 12 amino acids long. Unmatched junction bases numbered 2, after V lost 3 bases and J lost 6 bases. CDR1 is SGHTA, CDR2 FQGTGA, per germline. CDR3: CASSLWEGEQYF. The DNA of the CDR3 is TGTGCCAGCAGCTTGTGGGAGGGCGAGCAGTACTTC.

This clonotype was recorded many times. This chain joins TRBV24-1 and TRBJ2-7, with D unclear. The CDR3 consists of 14 residues. CDR1 and CDR2 (germline): KGHDR, SFDVKD. Trimming pared 10 bases from V and 1 base from J, leaving 16 bases between. This chain's CDR3 is CATTPGPDSYEQYF. The DNA of the CDR3 is TGTGCCACTACTCCCGGCCCTGATTCCTACGAGCAGTACTTC.

J is TRBJ1-2 and V is TRBV5-6, with 7 bases aligning to TRBD1. With 0 bases clipped from V and 4 bases from J, the junction kept 3 bases outside the gene matches. This CDR3 comprises 14 residues. Germline CDR1 SGHDT, CDR2 YYEEEE. The DNA for the CDR3 is TGTGCCAGCAGCTTGGACGACAGGGCCTATGGCTACACCTTC. It specifies CASSLDDRAYGYTF.

V is TRBV29-1 and J is TRBJ2-5; TRBD1 matches 9 bases. This CDR3 region has 14 residues. The germline V gene encodes CDR1 SQVTM and CDR2 ANQGSEA. V lost 7 bases and J lost 5; bases outside the gene matches: 11. The chain's CDR3 is CSGFTTGGGETQYF. The DNA of the CDR3 is TGCAGCGGCTTTACGACAGGGGGGGGGGAGACCCAGTACTTC.

This clonotype has a count of ten or more. The rearrangement links TRBV18 to TRBJ2-1; no firm D call. The germline V and J ends were trimmed by 2 bases and 5 bases, with 10 bases remaining between them. Germline CDR1 reads KGHSH; CDR2 reads LQKENI. This CDR3 region has 14 residues. The CDR3 DNA reads as TGTGCCAGCTCACCATTGTTCAGCAACAATGAGCAGTTCTTC. Translated: CASSPLFSNNEQFF.

This clonotype came up many times. The chain uses TRBV9 and TRBJ2-2, with TRBD2 identical over 10 bases. The CDR3 length is 18 residues. CDR1 and CDR2 from the germline V gene are SGDLS and YYNGEE. With 2 bases clipped from V and 4 bases from J, the junction kept 11 bases outside the gene matches. The CDR3 DNA reads as TGTGCCAGCAGCGTGCCAAGCGGGGGGGCAGGAACCACCGGGGAGCTGTTTTTT. Residues: CASSVPSGGAGTTGELFF.

This clonotype has at least ten counts. The rearrangement uses TRBV15 and TRBJ2-1; D possibly uses TRBD1 or TRBD2 (5 bases each). The V and J ends lost 1 base and 7 bases respectively, with 11 bases between them. The germline V gene has CDR1 LNHNV and CDR2 YYDKDF (reference sequence). The CDR3 extends over 14 amino acids. This CDR3 reads CATSRGPGPNEQFF. The CDR3 coding sequence is TGTGCCACCAGCAGAGGGCCGGGGCCTAATGAGCAGTTCTTC.

This clonotype was recorded many times. J is TRBJ2-2 and V is TRBV6-5, with D perhaps matching TRBD1 (5 bases). The CDR3 runs to 16 residues. The germline gives CDR1 MNHEY, CDR2 SVGAGI. V dropped 6 bases and J dropped 0 bases, with 14 bases sitting between them. In DNA, the CDR3 is TGTGCCAGCAGCTCTGACAGACCACCGAACACCGGGGAGCTGTTTTTT. Its protein product is CASSSDRPPNTGELFF.

In the case of this clonotype: A much larger clone lies one base from this, so it may be a read error. Given the absence of the conserved phenylalanine or tryptophan at the CDR3 end, a read error is likely. CDR3 coding DNA: TGTGCCAGCAGCCAAGATAGGAGTATGAACACTGAAGCTTTCTCT. Its translation: CASSQDRSMNTEAFS. V and J are TRBV4-2 and TRBJ1-1; D gene unclear. Between the trimmed V and J ends, which lost 0 bases and 0 bases, there was a span of 8 bases. The germline CDR1 and CDR2 sequences are LGHNA and YNFKEQ. This CDR3 spans 15 amino acids.

This clonotype was recorded at least ten times. The chain uses TRBV12-3 or TRBV12-4 and TRBJ1-1, with 7 bases aligning to TRBD1. J was trimmed by 11 bases and V by 5 bases; bases with no gene match: 8. This CDR3 contains 12 residues. The CDR3 nucleotides read TGTGCCAGCAGTGAAGGAGGGGGCATGGCTTTCTTT. This encodes CASSEGGGMAFF.

This clonotype was seen repeatedly, ten times or more. V usage is TRBV28 and J usage is TRBJ2-7; 7 bases match TRBD1. Germline V CDR1 and CDR2: MDHEN, SYDVKM. V lost 9 bases, J lost 2 bases, and 4 bases stayed unmatched. This CDR3 region has 12 residues. The DNA for the CDR3 is TGTGCCAGTTCGACAGGGCCCTACGAGCAGTACTTC. Residues: CASSTGPYEQYF.

This chain uses TRBV7-8 with TRBJ1-2; the D is unclear. The CDR3 is made up of 13 amino acids. Germline loops: CDR1 SGHVS, CDR2 FQNEAQ. The V and J ends lost 1 base and 6 bases respectively, with 9 bases between them. The CDR3 DNA reads as TGTGCCAGCAGCTTAGGGTCCTTGAATGGCTACACCTTC. Translation: CASSLGSLNGYTF.

The J gene is TRBJ2-7, the V gene TRBV11-2, with unresolved D. Germline V gives CDR1 SGHAT, CDR2 FQNNGV. V was clipped by 4 bases and J by 8 bases, with 12 bases between them. There are 12 residues in the CDR3. The CDR3, as DNA: TGTGCCAGCAGCTCCGACCAGTGGCAGCAGTACGTC. It codes for CASSSDQWQQYV.

Many counts were recorded for this clonotype. The chain is built from TRBV5-1 and TRBJ1-1; D is undetermined. CDR1 and CDR2 from the germline V gene are SGHRS and YFSETQ. The CDR3 loop spans 12 amino acids. Between the trimmed V and J ends, which lost 3 bases and 5 bases, there was a span of 8 bases. Here the CDR3 DNA reads TGCGCCAGCAGCTCACCGACAACTGAAGCTTTCTTT. Residues: CASSSPTTEAFF.